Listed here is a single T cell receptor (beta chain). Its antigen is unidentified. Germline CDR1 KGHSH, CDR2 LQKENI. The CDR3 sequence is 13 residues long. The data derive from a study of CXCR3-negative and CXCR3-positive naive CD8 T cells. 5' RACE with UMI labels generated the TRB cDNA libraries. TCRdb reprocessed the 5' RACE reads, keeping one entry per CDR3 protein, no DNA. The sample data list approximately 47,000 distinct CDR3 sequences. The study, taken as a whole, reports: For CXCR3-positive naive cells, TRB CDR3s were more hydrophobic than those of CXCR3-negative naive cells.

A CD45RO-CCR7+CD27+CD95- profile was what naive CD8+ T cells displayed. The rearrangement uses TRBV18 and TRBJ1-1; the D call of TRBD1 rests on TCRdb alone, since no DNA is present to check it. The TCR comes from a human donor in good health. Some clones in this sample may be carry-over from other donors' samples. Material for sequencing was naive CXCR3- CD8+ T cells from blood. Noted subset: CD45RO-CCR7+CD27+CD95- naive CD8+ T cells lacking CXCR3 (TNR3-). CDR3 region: CASSPGALAEAFF.